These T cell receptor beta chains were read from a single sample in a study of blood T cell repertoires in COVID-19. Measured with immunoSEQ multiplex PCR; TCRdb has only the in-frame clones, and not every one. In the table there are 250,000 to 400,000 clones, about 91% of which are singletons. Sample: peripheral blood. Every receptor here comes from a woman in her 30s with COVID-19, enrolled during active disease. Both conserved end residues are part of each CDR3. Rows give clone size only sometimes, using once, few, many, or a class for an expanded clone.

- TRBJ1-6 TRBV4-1 CASSRKGIGQVENSPLHF
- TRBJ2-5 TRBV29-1 CSVPGQGAWETQYF
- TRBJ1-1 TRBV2 CASSDTRGLNTEAFF
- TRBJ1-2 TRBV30 CAWRKGGYGYTF
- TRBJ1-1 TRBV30 CAWTGQGWTEAFF
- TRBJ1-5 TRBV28 CASSLYGGGNQPQHF
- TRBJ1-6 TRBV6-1 CASSELGQGSFSYNSPLHF
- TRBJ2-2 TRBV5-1 CASSLGGVVRTGELFF
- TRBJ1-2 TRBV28 CASSRSGTGGSAGGYTF
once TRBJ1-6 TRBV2 CASRGHFPNSPLHF
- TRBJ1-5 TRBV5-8 CASRRGEVIVSNQPQHF
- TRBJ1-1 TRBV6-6 CASSQGWGGTEAFF
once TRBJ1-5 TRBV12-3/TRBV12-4 CASSLSGPQHF
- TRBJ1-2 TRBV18 CASWKGQLTYGYTF
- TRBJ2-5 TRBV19 CASSIGRRQGETQYF
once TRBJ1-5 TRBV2 CASKTGGLDQPQHF
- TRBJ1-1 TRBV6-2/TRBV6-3 CASSSRDRGGNTEAFF
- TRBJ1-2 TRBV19 CASSIDRRTNYGYTF
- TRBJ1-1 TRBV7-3 CASSRQQNTEAFF
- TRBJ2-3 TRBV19 CASVDSGGTTDTQYF
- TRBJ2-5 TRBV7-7 CASSPGQIQETQYF
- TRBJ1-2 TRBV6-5 CASSPRLTGGYTF
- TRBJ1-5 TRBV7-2 CASSLGQNSNQPQHF
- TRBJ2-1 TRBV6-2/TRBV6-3 CASSYSNGGAPYNEQFF
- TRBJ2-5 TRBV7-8 CASSLRPGDSAQYF
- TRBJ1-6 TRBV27 CASSSLGTVDNSPLHF
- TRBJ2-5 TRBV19 CASSSGHQETQYF
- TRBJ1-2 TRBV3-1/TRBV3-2 CASSLEAGGEYGYTF
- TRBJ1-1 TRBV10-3 CAISARTDTEAFF
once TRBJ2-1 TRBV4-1 CASSQDFFRGSYNEQFF
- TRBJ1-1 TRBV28 CATPGQGDTEAFF
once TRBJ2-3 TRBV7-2 CASSPGLVDTQYF
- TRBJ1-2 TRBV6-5 CASRGRGNYGYTF
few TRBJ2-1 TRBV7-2 CASSLAGTSGDNEQFF
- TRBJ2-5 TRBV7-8 CASSLAPKAGGPETQYF
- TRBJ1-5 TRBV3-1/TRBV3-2 CASSRTGGNQPQHF
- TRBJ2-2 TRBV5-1 CASSMFPGNTGELFF
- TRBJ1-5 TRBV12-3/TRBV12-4 CASSLFRDQPQHF
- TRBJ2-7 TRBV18 CASSPGTSSYEQYF
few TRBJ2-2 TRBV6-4 CASSVGGGTGELFF